The 20 T cell receptor beta chains reported below all come from one sample, sequenced in a study of shared clonotypes between healthy human individuals. Clones were sequenced by immunoSEQ multiplex PCR, and TCRdb holds only the in-frame ones, with some missing. This table has about 2.4 million clones, 80% to 95% appearing once. The sample was naive CD4+ T cells from PBMCs. Subset of the sample: CD45RA+ positively selected. These receptors were obtained from a man between 18 and 35 years old in good health. Some clones in this sample may be carry-over from other donors' samples.

V is TRBV27 and J is TRBJ2-1, with 9 nucleotides matching TRBD2. Germline V gives CDR1 MNHEY, CDR2 SMNVEV (reference sequence). Germline trimming cut 6 bases from V and 7 bases from J; bases unmatched to any gene: 13. CDR3 size: 16 residues. The CDR3 reads CASSPRGAGGPNEQFF. CDR3 bases: TGTGCCAGCAGCCCCAGGGGGGCGGGAGGGCCGAATGAGCAGTTCTTC.

The J gene is TRBJ1-2, the V gene TRBV19; a weak D match, TRBD1 (5 bases). This CDR3 comprises 16 residues. V was pared by 6 bases and J by 1 base, with 18 bases between. CDR1 is LNHDA, CDR2 SQIVND, per germline (reference sequence). CDR3 region: CASRPEPGRINYGYTF. For the CDR3, the DNA is TGTGCCAGTAGACCCGAACCGGGACGGATTAACTATGGCTACACCTTC.

V and J are TRBV9 and TRBJ1-2, with D possibly matching TRBD1 (6 bases). Germline V gene lookup returns CDR1 SGDLS and CDR2 YYNGEE. This CDR3 region has 17 residues. V gave up 0 bases and J gave up 2 bases, with 17 bases separating them. CDR3 DNA sequence: TGTGCCAGCAGCGTAGAATTCGGGACAACCTCGAACTATGGCTACACCTTC. This encodes CASSVEFGTTSNYGYTF. The full variable domain, in which reference TRBV9 and TRBJ1-2 provide the parts outside the CDR3, is DSGVTQTPKHLITATGQRVTLRCSPRSGDLSVYWYQQSLDQGLQFLIQYYNGEERAKGNILERFSAQQFPDLHSELNLSSLELGDSALYFCASSVEFGTTSNYGYTFGSGTRLTVV.

The rearrangement joins TRBV6-1 to TRBJ2-5, with D unresolved. This CDR3 is built from 13 residues. In germline, CDR1 is MNHNS, CDR2 SASEGT. Trimming stripped 3 bases from V and 2 bases from J, with 7 bases between. CDR3 sequence: CASSDGLQETQYF. As DNA, the CDR3 is TGTGCCAGCAGTGACGGCCTACAAGAGACCCAGTACTTC.

This clone was recorded once. Other nucleotide sequences from this sample produce the same CDR3. The V gene is TRBV18, the J gene TRBJ2-7; no definite D call. This CDR3 comprises 13 residues. V shed 3 bases and J shed 1 base, with 7 bases lying between them. In germline, CDR1 is KGHSH, CDR2 LQKENI. The CDR3 sequence is CASSPGGSYEQYF. CDR3 nucleotides: TGTGCCAGCTCACCGGGCGGATCCTACGAGCAGTACTTC.

The chain joins TRBV5-1 to TRBJ2-5; the D gene is possibly TRBD2 (6 bases). The CDR3 is 17 amino acids. Trimming shortened V by 2 bases and J by 0 bases, and 17 bases separated the two germline ends. Germline V gene lookup returns CDR1 SGHRS and CDR2 YFSETQ. This CDR3 reads CASSFAGGAAYQETQYF. CDR3 bases: TGCGCCAGCAGCTTCGCCGGAGGGGCGGCGTACCAAGAGACCCAGTACTTC.

In its sample, this clone was seen a few times. The V call is TRBV7-2, the J call TRBJ1-1; tentatively, D is TRBD1 (6 bases). The CDR3 covers 14 residues. V was cut by 5 bases and J by 1 base, with 11 bases left in between. In germline, CDR1 is SGHTA, CDR2 FQGNSA. CDR3 in DNA: TGTGCCAGCAGCCTCTCGGGACAGAACACTGAAGCTTTCTTT. Its translation is CASSLSGQNTEAFF.

The chain carries TRBV15 and TRBJ2-6; TRBD1 is a possible D gene (6 bases). Trimming removed 4 bases from V and 2 bases from J, with 6 bases in between. CDR1 and CDR2 (germline): LNHNV, YYDKDF (reference sequence). The CDR3 extends over 14 amino acids. CDR3 in amino acids: CATSTGAGANVLTF. In nucleotides, the CDR3 is TGTGCCACCAGCACAGGGGCTGGGGCCAACGTCCTGACTTTC.

V usage is TRBV14 and J usage is TRBJ2-7, with D unclear. V shed 4 bases and J shed 2 bases, with 15 bases lying between them. This CDR3 comprises 15 residues. Germline V gene lookup returns CDR1 SGHDN and CDR2 FVKESK. CDR3 in amino acids: CASSLLLVPPYEQYF. The CDR3 nucleotides read TGTGCCAGCAGCCTACTATTAGTTCCTCCCTACGAGCAGTACTTC. Full variable domain (outside the CDR3, taken from reference TRBV14 and TRBJ2-7): EAGVTQFPSHSVIEKGQTVTLRCDPISGHDNLYWYRRVMGKEIKFLLHFVKESKQDESGMPNNRFLAERTGGTYSTLKVQPAELEDSGVYFCASSLLLVPPYEQYFGPGTRLTVT.

The CDR3 DNA sequence: TGTGCCAGCAGCTACCTGGGGGCAGGCAGCTCTGGGGCCAACGTCCTGACTTTC. Encoded protein: CASSYLGAGSSGANVLTF. The rearrangement uses TRBV11-2 and TRBJ2-6; TRBD1 is a possible D gene (6 bases). CDR1 and CDR2 (germline): SGHAT, FQNNGV. Between the trimmed V and J ends, which lost 4 bases and 0 bases, there was a span of 16 bases. The CDR3 runs to 18 residues. The variable domain in full, with the rest retrieved from reference TRBV11-2 and TRBJ2-6, is EAGVAQSPRYKIIEKRQSVAFWCNPISGHATLYWYQQILGQGPKLLIQFQNNGVVDDSQLPKDRFSAERLKGVDSTLKIQPAKLEDSAVYLCASSYLGAGSSGANVLTFGAGSRLTVL.

V and J are TRBV21-1 and TRBJ2-4. TRBV21-1 is assigned pseudogene status. The CDR3 has 18 amino acids. The CDR3 DNA reads as TGTGCCAGCAGCAAAGCGCCCCCCCGAACCCTCGCCAAAAACATTCAGTACTTC. Translating gives CASSKAPPRTLAKNIQYF.

The CDR3 protein is CASSPRQGIYNEQFF. CDR3 sequence (DNA): TGTGCCAGCAGCCCCCGACAGGGTATCTACAATGAGCAGTTCTTC. The J gene is TRBJ2-1, the V gene TRBV5-4; 7 nucleotides match TRBD1. Germline V CDR1 and CDR2: SGHNT, YYREEE (reference sequence). This CDR3 comprises 15 residues. The V segment lost 4 bases and the J segment 3 bases; nucleotides outside the gene matches: 7.

In regard to this clone: The same CDR3 can be traced to other DNA sequences in this sample. The rearrangement uses TRBV5-1 and TRBJ1-1; 10 bases agree with TRBD1. The CDR3 totals 14 residues. The junction had 3 bases not matched to a gene; V was cut back by 3 bases and J by 4 bases. Germline assignment: CDR1 SGHRS and CDR2 YFSETQ. CDR3 region: CASSYGQGGTEAFF. DNA for the CDR3: TGCGCCAGCAGCTACGGACAGGGGGGCACTGAAGCTTTCTTT.

The chain combines TRBV6-5 with TRBJ1-4; D unclear. Germline V gene data show CDR1 as MNHEY and CDR2 as SVGAGI. The CDR3 has 16 residues. V lost 1 base to trimming and J lost 7 bases, with 16 bases between them. The CDR3 DNA sequence: TGTGCCAGCAGTTACTTCGATAGTCCTATAACTGAAAAACTGTTTTTT. Translated, it gives CASSYFDSPITEKLFF.

The CDR3 sequence is CASSLGLSGTDPPYF. The CDR3 region has the DNA TGTGCCAGCAGCTTAGGATTAAGTGGTACAGACCCCCCATATTTT. The chain recombines TRBV11-2 with TRBJ2-3; no firm D call. The V end was cut by 1 base, the J end by 15 bases, with 23 bases between. The germline V gene encodes CDR1 SGHAT and CDR2 FQNNGV. The CDR3 spans 15 residues.

In DNA, the CDR3 is TGTGCCAGCAGTCCGGGGACAGCTTATAGGGAGAATGAGCAGTTCTTC. Its protein product is CASSPGTAYRENEQFF. This chain uses TRBV27 with TRBJ2-1; TRBD1 matches at 7 bases. The ends lost 5 bases at V and 7 bases at J; junction bases unmatched: 14. Germline V CDR1 and CDR2: MNHEY, SMNVEV (reference sequence). CDR3 length: 16 residues.

The rearrangement links TRBV4-3 to TRBJ2-2, with D perhaps matching TRBD2 (6 bases). The CDR3 totals 15 residues. From germline, CDR1 is LGHNA and CDR2 YSLEER. The V gene lost 2 bases and the J gene lost 8 bases, with 15 bases spanning the gap. The CDR3, as DNA: TGCGCCAGCAGCCAACACGGGACTCCCGCAGGGGAGCTGTTTTTT. This gives the protein CASSQHGTPAGELFF.

The chain has TRBV7-2 and TRBJ2-7; 10 bases are a match to TRBD2. Germline CDR1 SGHTA, CDR2 FQGNSA. CDR3 length: 15 amino acids. Losses at the gene ends were 5 bases for V and 0 bases for J; bases not matched to a gene: 4. The DNA for the CDR3 is TGTGCCAGCAGCCCTTTAGCGGGGGGCTCCTACGAGCAGTACTTC. Protein sequence: CASSPLAGGSYEQYF.

The CDR3 loop is CASSLVTAGRLGETQYF. CDR3 nucleotides: TGCGCCAGCAGCTTGGTAACGGCAGGTCGGTTGGGAGAGACCCAGTACTTC. The chain has TRBV5-1 and TRBJ2-5; no clear D gene. V gave up 0 bases and J gave up 4 bases, with 19 bases separating them. Germline V gene data show CDR1 as SGHRS and CDR2 as YFSETQ. The CDR3 consists of 17 residues.

This chain connects TRBV6-5 to TRBJ2-7; D might be TRBD2 (6 bases). Trimming removed 1 base at V and 2 bases at J, with 15 bases between. Germline values: CDR1 MNHEY, CDR2 SVGAGI. This CDR3 contains 16 residues. The CDR3, as DNA: TGTGCCAGCAGTTACTACCGGGACTCAGTCACCTACGAGCAGTACTTC. Amino acids: CASSYYRDSVTYEQYF.